These T cell receptor beta chains were read from a single sample in a study of OX40 agonist ivuxolimab in advanced cancers. Data came from immunoSEQ multiplex PCR; TCRdb stores just in-frame clones and leaves some out. This table has tens of thousands of clones, roughly nine tenths appearing once. The specimen comprised CD4+ or CD8+ T cells sorted from blood, sampled in a trial of the OX40 agonist ivuxolimab. The receptors stem from an adult with an advanced solid tumor such as melanoma, head and neck, liver or kidney cancer. The CDR3 runs from the conserved cysteine through the conserved F or W. The order of the fields is D gene, J gene, clone size, V gene, CDR3 protein, CDR3 DNA. A D gene is named only where the DNA matches it firmly. Size values are once, few and many counts, or a class for expanded clones, and some rows have none.

D: TRBD2; J: TRBJ2-5; size: -; V: TRBV11-2; CDR3: CASSLTSGETQYF; DNA: TGTGCCAGCAGCTTGACTAGCGGAGAGACCCAGTACTTC
D: TRBD1; J: TRBJ1-2; size: -; V: TRBV29-1; CDR3: CSVEDFRGNGYTF; DNA: TGCAGCGTTGAAGATTTCAGGGGGAATGGCTACACCTTC
D: TRBD1; J: TRBJ2-5; size: -; V: TRBV5-4; CDR3: CASSLPGTDQETQYF; DNA: TGTGCCAGCAGCTTGCCAGGGACAGATCAAGAGACCCAGTACTTC
D: -; J: TRBJ1-1; size: -; V: TRBV6-5; CDR3: CASSANTEAFF; DNA: TGTGCCAGCAGTGCGAACACTGAAGCTTTCTTT
D: TRBD2; J: TRBJ2-7; size: -; V: TRBV2; CDR3: CATARRQSGGTYEQYF; DNA: TGTGCCACTGCGAGGCGACAGAGCGGGGGTACCTACGAGCAGTACTTC
D: -; J: TRBJ1-5; size: -; V: TRBV19; CDR3: CASSILDSNQPQHF; DNA: TGTGCCAGTAGTATTTTAGATAGCAATCAGCCCCAGCATTTT
D: -; J: TRBJ2-3; size: -; V: TRBV6-5; CDR3: CASSYTGTSSTDTQYF; DNA: TGTGCCAGCAGTTACACAGGGACTTCTAGCACAGATACGCAGTATTTT
D: TRBD1; J: TRBJ2-2; size: few; V: TRBV19; CDR3: CASCDRDTGELFF; DNA: TGTGCCAGTTGTGACAGGGACACCGGGGAGCTGTTTTTT
D: -; J: TRBJ2-5; size: -; V: TRBV11-2; CDR3: CASSLGVSRASETQYF; DNA: TGTGCCAGCAGCTTAGGGGTTAGCAGAGCCTCTGAGACCCAGTACTTC
D: TRBD1; J: TRBJ1-5; size: -; V: TRBV13; CDR3: CASSQGQGRPQHF; DNA: TGTGCCAGCAGTCAGGGACAGGGGCGGCCCCAGCATTTT
D: -; J: TRBJ1-1; size: -; V: TRBV19; CDR3: CASSKGFLTLEAFF; DNA: TGTGCCAGTAGTAAGGGGTTCCTTACACTTGAAGCTTTCTTT
D: -; J: TRBJ2-1; size: -; V: TRBV29-1; CDR3: CSVISNGEQFF; DNA: TGCAGCGTGATCTCCAACGGGGAGCAGTTCTTC
D: TRBD1; J: TRBJ1-5; size: -; V: TRBV2; CDR3: CASGGQGSNQPQHF; DNA: TGTGCCAGCGGGGGACAGGGAAGCAATCAGCCCCAGCATTTT
D: -; J: TRBJ2-1; size: -; V: TRBV5-6; CDR3: CASSFGRNSYNEQFF; DNA: TGTGCCAGCAGCTTTGGCCGGAACAGCTACAATGAGCAGTTCTTC
D: -; J: TRBJ1-4; size: -; V: TRBV4-3; CDR3: CASSQVPGEKLFF; DNA: TGCGCCAGCAGCCAGGTGCCGGGCGAAAAACTGTTTTTT
D: TRBD1; J: TRBJ2-7; size: -; V: TRBV27; CDR3: CASSSTGGSIYEQYF; DNA: TGTGCCAGCAGTTCTACAGGGGGCTCTATCTACGAGCAGTACTTC
D: -; J: TRBJ2-3; size: -; V: TRBV14; CDR3: CASSHGYTQYF; DNA: TGTGCCAGCAGCCATGGGTATACGCAGTATTTT
D: -; J: TRBJ1-2; size: -; V: TRBV6-6; CDR3: CASSPGDTHGYTF; DNA: TGTGCCAGCAGTCCCGGGGACACCCATGGCTACACCTTC
D: -; J: TRBJ1-1; size: once; V: TRBV27; CDR3: CASSPLPVGNTEAFF; DNA: TGTGCCAGCAGCCCCCTCCCCGTGGGGAACACTGAAGCTTTCTTT
D: TRBD2; J: TRBJ2-1; size: -; V: TRBV27; CDR3: CASYSGEINEQFF; DNA: TGTGCCAGCTACAGCGGGGAAATCAATGAGCAGTTCTTC
D: -; J: TRBJ2-1; size: -; V: TRBV9; CDR3: CASSVGGPRQSSYNEQFF; DNA: TGTGCCAGCAGCGTAGGTGGCCCCAGGCAGAGCTCCTACAATGAGCAGTTCTTC
D: -; J: TRBJ1-1; size: -; V: TRBV27; CDR3: CASSSGNTEAFF; DNA: TGTGCCAGCAGTTCAGGGAACACTGAAGCTTTCTTT
D: TRBD2; J: TRBJ2-7; size: -; V: TRBV15; CDR3: CATSRDRGLAGPGYEQYF; DNA: TGTGCCACCAGCAGAGATAGGGGACTAGCGGGGCCAGGTTACGAGCAGTACTTC
D: TRBD2; J: TRBJ2-1; size: -; V: TRBV27; CDR3: CASSFGLAASNEQFF; DNA: TGTGCCAGCAGTTTCGGACTAGCGGCCTCCAATGAGCAGTTCTTC
D: TRBD1; J: TRBJ1-1; size: once; V: TRBV6-6; CDR3: CASVRTGDAFF; DNA: TGTGCCAGCGTAAGGACAGGTGACGCTTTCTTT
D: -; J: TRBJ2-6; size: -; V: TRBV9; CDR3: CASSVGGFAGANVLTF; DNA: TGTGCCAGCAGCGTAGGGGGTTTTGCTGGGGCCAACGTCCTGACTTTC
D: -; J: TRBJ1-2; size: -; V: TRBV2; CDR3: CASSDERQTYGYTF; DNA: TGTGCCAGCAGTGATGAACGTCAGACCTATGGCTACACCTTC
D: -; J: TRBJ2-5; size: -; V: TRBV7-2; CDR3: CASSLVGLVETQYF; DNA: TGTGCCAGCAGCTTAGTCGGCCTTGTGGAGACCCAGTACTTC
D: -; J: TRBJ1-2; size: -; V: TRBV5-1; CDR3: CASSLDLGQNYGYTF; DNA: TGCGCCAGCAGCTTGGACCTGGGGCAGAACTATGGCTACACCTTC
D: TRBD2; J: TRBJ2-5; size: -; V: TRBV5-1; CDR3: CASSHVSGRVSEETQYF; DNA: TGCGCCAGCAGCCACGTCAGCGGGAGGGTCTCGGAGGAGACCCAGTACTTC
D: -; J: TRBJ2-7; size: -; V: TRBV30; CDR3: CAWSGSVGYEQYF; DNA: TGTGCCTGGAGTGGAAGCGTGGGGTACGAGCAGTACTTC
D: -; J: TRBJ2-3; size: -; V: TRBV9; CDR3: CASSVAGGRPDTQYF; DNA: TGTGCCAGCAGCGTAGCGGGGGGCCGACCAGATACGCAGTATTTT
D: -; J: TRBJ2-7; size: -; V: TRBV6-1; CDR3: CASSEQDSSSYEQYF; DNA: TGTGCCAGCAGTGAACAGGATTCTAGCTCCTACGAGCAGTACTTC
D: -; J: TRBJ1-1; size: once; V: TRBV27; CDR3: CASSYTGNTEAFF; DNA: TGTGCCAGCAGCTACACCGGGAACACTGAAGCTTTCTTT
D: -; J: TRBJ2-2; size: -; V: TRBV10-1; CDR3: CASSESGDPTGELFF; DNA: TGCGCCAGCAGTGAGTCTGGCGACCCCACCGGGGAGCTGTTTTTT
D: -; J: TRBJ2-3; size: -; V: TRBV19; CDR3: CASSIGRGTDTQYF; DNA: TGTGCCAGTAGTATCGGCAGGGGCACAGATACGCAGTATTTT
D: -; J: TRBJ2-7; size: -; V: TRBV19; CDR3: CASMAPNYEQYF; DNA: TGTGCCAGTATGGCACCGAACTACGAGCAGTACTTC
D: TRBD2; J: TRBJ2-5; size: -; V: TRBV10-2; CDR3: CASSLRLAGQETQYF; DNA: TGCGCCAGCAGTCTGAGACTAGCGGGACAAGAGACCCAGTACTTC
D: -; J: TRBJ2-5; size: -; V: TRBV21-1; CDR3: CASSLERTQYF; DNA: TGTGCCAGCAGCTTGGAGAGGACCCAGTACTTC
D: TRBD1; J: TRBJ1-2; size: -; V: TRBV2; CDR3: CASSADRGYGYTF; DNA: TGTGCCAGCAGTGCGGACAGGGGCTATGGCTACACCTTC
D: -; J: TRBJ2-5; size: -; V: TRBV27; CDR3: CASSALGGQETQYF; DNA: TGTGCCAGCAGCGCCCTCGGGGGTCAAGAGACCCAGTACTTC
D: -; J: TRBJ2-7; size: -; V: TRBV6-5; CDR3: CASGTKFSYEQYF; DNA: TGTGCCAGCGGGACGAAATTCTCCTACGAGCAGTACTTC
D: -; J: TRBJ2-1; size: few; V: TRBV2; CDR3: CASVPQGLNEQFF; DNA: TGTGCCAGCGTCCCCCAGGGCCTCAATGAGCAGTTCTTC
D: TRBD1; J: TRBJ1-1; size: -; V: TRBV6-5; CDR3: CASSHPGTGYTEAFF; DNA: TGTGCCAGCAGCCACCCCGGGACAGGGTACACTGAAGCTTTCTTT
D: -; J: TRBJ1-2; size: -; V: TRBV14; CDR3: CASSQDPSPGNYGYTF; DNA: TGTGCCAGCAGCCAAGATCCGTCTCCGGGGAACTATGGCTACACCTTC
D: -; J: TRBJ2-6; size: -; V: TRBV27; CDR3: CASSITASGANVLTF; DNA: TGTGCCAGCAGTATAACAGCATCTGGGGCCAACGTCCTGACTTTC
D: -; J: TRBJ1-1; size: once; V: TRBV5-4; CDR3: CASSLPGGGLSTEAFF; DNA: TGTGCCAGCAGCTTGCCAGGAGGAGGATTGAGCACTGAAGCTTTCTTT